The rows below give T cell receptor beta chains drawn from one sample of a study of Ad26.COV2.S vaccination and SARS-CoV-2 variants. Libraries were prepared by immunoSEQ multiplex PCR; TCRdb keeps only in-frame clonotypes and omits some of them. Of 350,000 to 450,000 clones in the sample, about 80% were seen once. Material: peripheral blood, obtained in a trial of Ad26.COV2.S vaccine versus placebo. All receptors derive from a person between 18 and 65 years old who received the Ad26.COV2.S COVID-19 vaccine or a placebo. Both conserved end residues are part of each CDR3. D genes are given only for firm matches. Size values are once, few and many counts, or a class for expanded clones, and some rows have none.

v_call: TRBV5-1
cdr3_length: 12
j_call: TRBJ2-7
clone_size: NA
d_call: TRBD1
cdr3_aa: CASSFQGVEQYF
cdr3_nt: TGCGCCAGCAGCTTCCAGGGGGTCGAGCAGTACTTC

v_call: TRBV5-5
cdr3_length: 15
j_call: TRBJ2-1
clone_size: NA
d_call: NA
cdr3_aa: CASSLGGSSYNEQFF
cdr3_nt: TGTGCCAGCAGCTTAGGGGGGAGCTCCTACAATGAGCAGTTCTTC

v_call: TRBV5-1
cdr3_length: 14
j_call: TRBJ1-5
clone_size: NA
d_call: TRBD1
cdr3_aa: CASSSGQPNQPQHF
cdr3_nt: TGCGCCAGCAGCTCGGGACAGCCCAATCAGCCCCAGCATTTT

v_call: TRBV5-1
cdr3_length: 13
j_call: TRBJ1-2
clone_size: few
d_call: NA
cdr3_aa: CASSLGGNYGYTF
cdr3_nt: TGCGCCAGCAGCTTGGGGGGGAACTATGGCTACACCTTC

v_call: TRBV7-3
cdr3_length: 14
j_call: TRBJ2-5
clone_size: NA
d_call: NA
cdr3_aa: CASSTVGNQETQYF
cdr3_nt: TGTGCCAGCAGCACTGTGGGTAACCAAGAGACCCAGTACTTC

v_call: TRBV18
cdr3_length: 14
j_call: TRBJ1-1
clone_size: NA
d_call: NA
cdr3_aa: CASSAFDGGSEAFF
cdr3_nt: TGTGCCAGCTCCGCCTTTGATGGGGGCTCTGAAGCTTTCTTT

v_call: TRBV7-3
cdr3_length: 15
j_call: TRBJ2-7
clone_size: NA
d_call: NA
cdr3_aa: CASSLSRGVRDEQYF
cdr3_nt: TGTGCCAGCAGCTTAAGCAGGGGCGTCCGGGACGAGCAGTACTTC

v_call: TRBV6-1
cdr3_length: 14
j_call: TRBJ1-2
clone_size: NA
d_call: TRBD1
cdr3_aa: CASSETGAWLGYTF
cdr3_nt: TGTGCCAGCAGTGAAACAGGGGCCTGGCTTGGCTACACCTTC

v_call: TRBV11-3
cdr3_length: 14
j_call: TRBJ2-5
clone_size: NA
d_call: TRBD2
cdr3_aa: CASSFGGGQETQYF
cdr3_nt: TGTGCCAGCAGCTTTGGCGGGGGCCAAGAGACCCAGTACTTC

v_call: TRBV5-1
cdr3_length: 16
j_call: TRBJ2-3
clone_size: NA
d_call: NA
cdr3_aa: CASSFPSGTATDTQYF
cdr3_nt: TGCGCCAGCAGCTTTCCTTCCGGGACGGCCACAGATACGCAGTATTTT

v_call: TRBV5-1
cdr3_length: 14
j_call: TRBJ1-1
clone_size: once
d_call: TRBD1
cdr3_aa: CASSLGTGLGEAFF
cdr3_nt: TGCGCCAGCAGCTTGGGGACAGGGTTGGGGGAAGCTTTCTTT

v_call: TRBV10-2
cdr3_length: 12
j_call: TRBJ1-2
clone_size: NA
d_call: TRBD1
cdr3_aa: CASTSGTGGYTF
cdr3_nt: TGCGCCAGCACCTCCGGGACAGGGGGCTACACCTTC

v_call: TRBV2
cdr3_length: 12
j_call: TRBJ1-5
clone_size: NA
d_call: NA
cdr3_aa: CASSFGPQPQHF
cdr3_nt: TGTGCCAGCAGCTTCGGGCCTCAGCCCCAGCATTTT

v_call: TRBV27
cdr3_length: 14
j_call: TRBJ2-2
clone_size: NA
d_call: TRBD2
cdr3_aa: CASRWTGGAGELFF
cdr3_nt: TGTGCCAGCCGATGGACCGGGGGGGCCGGGGAGCTGTTTTTT

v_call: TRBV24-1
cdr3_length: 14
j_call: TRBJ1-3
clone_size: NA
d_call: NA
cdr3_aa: CATSDQTSGNTIYF
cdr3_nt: TGTGCCACCAGTGATCAAACCTCTGGAAACACCATATATTTT

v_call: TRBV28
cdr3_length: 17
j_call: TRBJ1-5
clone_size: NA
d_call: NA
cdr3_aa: CASSLLGAEKSNQPQHF
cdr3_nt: TGTGCCAGCAGTTTACTAGGGGCAGAAAAGAGCAATCAGCCCCAGCATTTT

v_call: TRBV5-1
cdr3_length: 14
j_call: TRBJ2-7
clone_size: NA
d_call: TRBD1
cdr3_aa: CASSLGQGAYEQYF
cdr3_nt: TGCGCCAGCAGCTTGGGACAGGGGGCTTACGAGCAGTACTTC

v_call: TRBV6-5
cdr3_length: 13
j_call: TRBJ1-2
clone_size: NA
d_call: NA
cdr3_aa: CASSYRINYGYTF
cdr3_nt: TGTGCCAGCAGTTACAGAATCAACTATGGCTACACCTTC

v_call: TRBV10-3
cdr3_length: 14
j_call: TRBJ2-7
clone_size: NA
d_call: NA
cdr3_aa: CAISVAAVSYEQYF
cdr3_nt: TGTGCCATCAGTGTAGCGGCCGTATCCTACGAGCAGTACTTC

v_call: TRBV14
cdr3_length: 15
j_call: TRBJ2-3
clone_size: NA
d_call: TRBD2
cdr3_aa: CASSQDVLAGDTQYF
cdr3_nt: TGTGCCAGCAGCCAAGATGTCCTAGCGGGAGATACGCAGTATTTT

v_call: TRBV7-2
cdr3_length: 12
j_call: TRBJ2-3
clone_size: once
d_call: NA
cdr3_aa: CASSPFEGTQYF
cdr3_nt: TGTGCCAGCAGCCCCTTTGAGGGGACGCAGTATTTT

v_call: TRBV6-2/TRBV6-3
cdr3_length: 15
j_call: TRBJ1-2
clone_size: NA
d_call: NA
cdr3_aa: CASSSSTGYFYGYTF
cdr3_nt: NA

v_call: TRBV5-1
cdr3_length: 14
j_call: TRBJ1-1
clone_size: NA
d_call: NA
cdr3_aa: CASTEQGWNTEAFF
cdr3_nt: TGCGCCAGCACTGAACAGGGATGGAACACTGAAGCTTTCTTT

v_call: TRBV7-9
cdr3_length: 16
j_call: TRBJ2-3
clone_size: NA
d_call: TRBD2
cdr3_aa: CASSSTSGGTTDTQYF
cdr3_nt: TGTGCCAGCAGCTCGACTAGCGGGGGGACCACGGATACGCAGTATTTT

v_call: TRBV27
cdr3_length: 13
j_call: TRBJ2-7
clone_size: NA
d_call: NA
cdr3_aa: CASSFAASYEQYF
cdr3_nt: TGTGCCAGCAGTTTCGCGGCCTCCTACGAGCAGTACTTC

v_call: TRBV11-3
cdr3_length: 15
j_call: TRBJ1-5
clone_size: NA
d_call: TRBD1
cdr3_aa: CASSQDRAPKQPQHF
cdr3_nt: TGTGCCAGCAGCCAAGACAGGGCCCCCAAGCAGCCCCAGCATTTT

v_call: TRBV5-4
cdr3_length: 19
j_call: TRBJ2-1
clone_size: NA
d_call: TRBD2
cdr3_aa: CASSLPGLAGPRTYNEQFF
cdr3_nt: TGTGCCAGCAGCCTACCGGGACTAGCGGGACCGAGGACCTACAATGAGCAGTTCTTC

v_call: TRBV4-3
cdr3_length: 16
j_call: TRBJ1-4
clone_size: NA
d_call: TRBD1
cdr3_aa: CASSQASGTGGEKLFF
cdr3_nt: TGCGCCAGCAGCCAGGCTTCGGGGACAGGAGGTGAAAAACTGTTTTTT

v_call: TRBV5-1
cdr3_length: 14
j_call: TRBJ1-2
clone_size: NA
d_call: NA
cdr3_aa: CASSLRTENYGYTF
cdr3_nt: TGCGCCAGCAGCTTGAGGACGGAGAACTATGGCTACACCTTC

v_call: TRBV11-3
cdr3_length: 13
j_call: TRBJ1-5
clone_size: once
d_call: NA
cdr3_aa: CASSLYSNQPQHF
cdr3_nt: TGTGCCAGCAGCCTTTATAGCAATCAGCCCCAGCATTTT

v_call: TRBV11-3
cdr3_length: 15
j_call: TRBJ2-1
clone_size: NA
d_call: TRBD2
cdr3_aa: CASSLGLAGGAEQFF
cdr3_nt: TGTGCCAGCAGCTTGGGACTAGCGGGAGGGGCCGAGCAGTTCTTC

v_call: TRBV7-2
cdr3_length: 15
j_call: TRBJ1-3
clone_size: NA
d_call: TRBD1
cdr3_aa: CASSFRTGAGNTIYF
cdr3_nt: TGTGCCAGCAGCTTCAGGACAGGGGCTGGAAACACCATATATTTT

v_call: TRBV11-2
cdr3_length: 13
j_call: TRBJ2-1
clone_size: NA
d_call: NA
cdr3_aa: CASSLGVAGEQFF
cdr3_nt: TGTGCCAGCAGCTTAGGGGTTGCGGGCGAGCAGTTCTTC

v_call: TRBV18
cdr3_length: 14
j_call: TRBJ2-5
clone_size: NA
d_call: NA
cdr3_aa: CASSPTRQTETQYF
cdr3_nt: TGTGCCAGCTCACCCACCAGACAGACGGAGACCCAGTACTTC

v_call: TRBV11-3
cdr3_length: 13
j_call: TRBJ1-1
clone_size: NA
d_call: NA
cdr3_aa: CASSSLEETEAFF
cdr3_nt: TGTGCCAGCAGCTCGTTAGAGGAGACTGAAGCTTTCTTT

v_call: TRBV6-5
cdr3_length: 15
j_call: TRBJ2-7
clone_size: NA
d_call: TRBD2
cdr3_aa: CASSLSGGFSYEQYF
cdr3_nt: TGTGCCAGCAGTCTGAGCGGGGGGTTCTCCTACGAGCAGTACTTC

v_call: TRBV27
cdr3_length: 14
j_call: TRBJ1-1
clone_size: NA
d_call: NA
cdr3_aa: CASSLEKMNTEAFF
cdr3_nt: TGTGCCAGCAGTTTGGAGAAGATGAACACTGAAGCTTTCTTT

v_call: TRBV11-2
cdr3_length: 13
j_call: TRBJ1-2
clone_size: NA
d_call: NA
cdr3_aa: CASSSGEGYGYTF
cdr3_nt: TGTGCCAGCAGCTCGGGGGAGGGCTATGGCTACACCTTC

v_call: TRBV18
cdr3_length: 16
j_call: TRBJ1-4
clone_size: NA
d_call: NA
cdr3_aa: CASSPFLPSTNEKLFF
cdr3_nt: TGTGCCAGCTCACCATTTCTACCCTCAACTAATGAAAAACTGTTTTTT

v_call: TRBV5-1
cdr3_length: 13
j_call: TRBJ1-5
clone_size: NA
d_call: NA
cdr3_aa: CASSLGDGQPQHF
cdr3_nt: TGCGCCAGCAGCTTGGGGGACGGTCAGCCCCAGCATTTT

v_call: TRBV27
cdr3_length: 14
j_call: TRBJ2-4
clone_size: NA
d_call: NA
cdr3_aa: CASSLGQGLSIQYF
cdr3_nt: TGTGCCAGCAGTTTGGGTCAGGGTTTGAGCATTCAGTACTTC

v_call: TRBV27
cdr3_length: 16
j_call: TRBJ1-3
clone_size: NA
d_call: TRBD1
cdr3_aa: CASARSGQGAGNTIYF
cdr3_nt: TGTGCCAGCGCCCGATCGGGACAGGGGGCCGGAAACACCATATATTTT

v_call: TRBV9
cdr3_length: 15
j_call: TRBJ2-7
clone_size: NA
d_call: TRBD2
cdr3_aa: CASSVELAGVREQYF
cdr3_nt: TGTGCCAGCAGCGTAGAACTAGCGGGAGTTCGGGAGCAGTACTTC

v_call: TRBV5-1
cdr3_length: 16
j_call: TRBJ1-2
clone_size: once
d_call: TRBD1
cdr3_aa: CASSVLPGGVGYGYTF
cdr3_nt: TGCGCCAGCAGCGTGCTACCAGGGGGCGTTGGGTATGGCTACACCTTC

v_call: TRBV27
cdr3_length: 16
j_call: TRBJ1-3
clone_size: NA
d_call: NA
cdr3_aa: CASSPSPFLSGNTIYF
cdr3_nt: TGTGCCAGCAGTCCCAGCCCCTTCCTCTCTGGAAACACCATATATTTT

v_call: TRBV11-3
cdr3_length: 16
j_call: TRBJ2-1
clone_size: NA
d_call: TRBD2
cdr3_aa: CASSLGLLAGGGEQFF
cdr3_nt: TGTGCCAGCAGCTTAGGATTACTAGCGGGAGGAGGCGAGCAGTTCTTC

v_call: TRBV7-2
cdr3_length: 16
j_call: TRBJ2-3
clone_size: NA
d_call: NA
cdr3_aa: CASSLGSVVGGDTQYF
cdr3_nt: TGTGCCAGCAGCTTAGGTTCAGTCGTTGGGGGAGATACGCAGTATTTT

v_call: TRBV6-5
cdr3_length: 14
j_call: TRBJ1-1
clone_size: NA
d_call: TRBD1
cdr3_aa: CASKLTGGNTEAFF
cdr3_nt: TGTGCCAGCAAGCTGACAGGGGGGAACACTGAAGCTTTCTTT

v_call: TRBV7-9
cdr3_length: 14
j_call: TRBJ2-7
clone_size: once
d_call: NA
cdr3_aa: CASSQGRSSYEQYF
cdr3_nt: TGTGCCAGCAGCCAGGGCAGAAGCTCCTACGAGCAGTACTTC

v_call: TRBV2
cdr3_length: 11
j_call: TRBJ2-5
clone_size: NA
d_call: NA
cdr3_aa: CASGRTETQYF
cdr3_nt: TGTGCCAGCGGACGGACAGAGACCCAGTACTTC

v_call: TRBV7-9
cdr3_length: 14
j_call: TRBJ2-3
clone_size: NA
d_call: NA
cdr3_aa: CASSFSGSTDTQYF
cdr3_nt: TGTGCCAGCAGCTTTAGCGGCTCCACAGATACGCAGTATTTT

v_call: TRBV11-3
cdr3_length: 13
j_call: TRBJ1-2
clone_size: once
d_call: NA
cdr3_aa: CASSLQQGYGYTF
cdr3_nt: TGTGCCAGCAGCCTCCAACAGGGCTATGGCTACACCTTC

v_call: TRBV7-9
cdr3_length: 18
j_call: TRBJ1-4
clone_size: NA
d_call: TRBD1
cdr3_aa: CASSFGRARGRTNEKLFF
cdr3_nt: TGTGCCAGCAGCTTCGGCCGGGCGAGGGGGCGCACTAATGAAAAACTGTTTTTT